Each of the 28 T cell receptor beta chains below was sequenced from the same sample in a study of blood T cell repertoires in COVID-19. Profiling relied on immunoSEQ multiplex PCR, and the TCRdb table lists in-frame clones only, not all of them. Among some 80,000 clones listed, 85% to 90% were seen once. The material sequenced was peripheral blood. The receptors originated from a human donor in a cohort sampled during active COVID-19.

The V call is TRBV6-2 or TRBV6-3, the J call TRBJ2-7, with 10 nucleotides matching TRBD1. The germline V gene has CDR1 MNHEY and CDR2 SVGEGT. CDR3 length: 15 residues. The V and J ends lost 6 bases and 1 base, in that order; junction bases with no gene match: 6. The CDR3 region has the DNA TGTGCCAGCAGCCCCGGACAGGGGGAGTCCTACGAGCAGTACTTC. This sequence encodes CASSPGQGESYEQYF.

The chain is built from TRBV13 and TRBJ1-5; D perhaps matches TRBD1 (6 bases). Trimming left V 0 bases short and J 5 bases short, with 8 bases between. CDR3 length equals 14 residues. Germline CDR1 reads PRHDT; CDR2 reads FYEKMQ (reference sequence). This CDR3 reads CASSLGTGYQPQHF. As DNA, the CDR3 is TGTGCCAGCAGCTTAGGGACAGGATATCAGCCCCAGCATTTT.

The gene calls are TRBV3-1 (or the pseudogene TRBV3-2) and TRBJ2-5; 7 bases agree with TRBD2. Unmatched junction bases numbered 7, after V lost 1 base and J lost 5 bases. The CDR3 consists of 15 residues. Germline V gene data show CDR1 as LGHDT and CDR2 as YNNKEL (reference sequence). CDR3 residues: CASSQGLAGKETQYF. The CDR3 bases are TGTGCCAGCAGCCAAGGGTTAGCGGGTAAGGAGACCCAGTACTTC.

V is TRBV27 and J is TRBJ2-1, with 8 nucleotides matching TRBD1. In germline, CDR1 is MNHEY, CDR2 SMNVEV (reference sequence). With V trimmed by 3 bases and J by 7 bases, 17 bases remained unmatched. The CDR3 contains 18 residues. The CDR3 here is CASSFPTGTGGVTNEQFF. The CDR3 DNA follows: TGTGCCAGCAGTTTCCCGACCGGAACAGGGGGTGTGACGAATGAGCAGTTCTTC.

The chain has TRBV19 and TRBJ2-6; possible D gene TRBD1, 5 bases. This CDR3 is built from 15 residues. V was clipped by 6 bases and J by 9 bases, with 18 bases between them. The germline CDR1 and CDR2 sequences are LNHDA and SQIVND (reference sequence). This CDR3 reads CASSSLTVKGNVLTF. The CDR3 DNA is TGTGCCAGTAGCTCTCTGACAGTCAAGGGCAACGTCCTGACTTTC.

The rearrangement links TRBV18 to TRBJ1-1, with 7 bases aligning to TRBD1. This CDR3 contains 14 residues. Germline trimming cut 8 bases from V and 0 bases from J; bases unmatched to any gene: 6. Germline lookup yields CDR1 KGHSH and CDR2 LQKENI. The CDR3 bases are TGTGCCAGCACTGTGACAGGGCTGAACACTGAAGCTTTCTTT. This translates into CASTVTGLNTEAFF.

The CDR3, as DNA: TGTGCCAGTAGTACCCGGACTAGCGGGGGGAAAGATACGCAGTATTTT. Translation: CASSTRTSGGKDTQYF. V and J are TRBV19 and TRBJ2-3, with 14 bases fitting TRBD2. CDR1 is LNHDA and CDR2 is SQIVND in the germline V gene (reference sequence). This CDR3 is built from 16 residues. V lost 4 bases to trimming and J lost 5 bases; unmatched junction nucleotides: 5. Using reference TRBV19 and TRBJ2-3 for the parts outside the CDR3, the full variable domain is DGGITQSPKYLFRKEGQNVTLSCEQNLNHDAMYWYRQDPGQGLRLIYYSQIVNDFQKGDIAEGYSVSREKKESFPLTVTSAQKNPTAFYLCASSTRTSGGKDTQYFGPGTRLTVL.

The rearrangement joins TRBV7-9 to TRBJ1-2, with D tentatively TRBD1 (6 bases). This CDR3 comprises 13 residues. Germline CDR1 and CDR2: SEHNR and FQNEAQ (reference sequence). Trimming stripped 2 bases from V and 9 bases from J, with 13 bases between. The CDR3 loop is CASSLCGGWSYTF. CDR3 DNA sequence: TGTGCCAGCAGCTTATGCGGGGGCTGGAGCTACACCTTC.

V and J are TRBV4-3 and TRBJ2-2, with TRBD1 matching 8 bases. J lost 4 bases, V lost 3 bases, and 7 bases had no gene match. CDR3 length: 16 amino acids. Per the germline V gene, CDR1 is LGHNA and CDR2 is YSLEER. DNA of the CDR3: TGCGCCAGCAGCCAGACGGACAGGGTGCCCACCGGGGAGCTGTTTTTT. Protein sequence: CASSQTDRVPTGELFF.

The genes are TRBV24-1 and TRBJ2-5; D is possibly TRBD1 (6 bases). Germline V gene sequence: CDR1 KGHDR, CDR2 SFDVKD. The V end lost 4 bases, the J end lost 5 bases, and 13 bases lay between the germline ends. CDR3 length: 14 residues. CDR3 sequence (DNA): TGTGCCACCAGTGACACCAGGGGCGGGGAGACCCAGTACTTC. It encodes CATSDTRGGETQYF.

J is TRBJ2-2 and V is TRBV30; perhaps TRBD2 as D (5 bases). The CDR3 contains 15 residues. In germline, CDR1 is GTSNPN, CDR2 SVGIG (reference sequence). The germline V and J ends were trimmed by 0 bases and 5 bases, with 13 bases remaining between them. The DNA of the CDR3 is TGTGCCTGGAGTGTAACCCTAGCCGGGACCGGGGAGCTGTTTTTT. Its translation: CAWSVTLAGTGELFF.

This chain connects TRBV7-3 to TRBJ2-7; possibly TRBD1 for D (6 bases). Germline CDR1 SGHTA, CDR2 FQGTGA. The ends were cut back, 5 bases at V and 4 bases at J, with 12 bases in the middle. The CDR3 spans 13 residues. The CDR3 loop is CASSPGTRYEQYF. Here the CDR3 DNA reads TGTGCCAGCAGCCCCGGGACACGTTACGAGCAGTACTTC.

The CDR3 reads CASQEAGLGELFF. The CDR3 region has the DNA TGCGCCAGCCAGGAAGCGGGACTCGGGGAGCTGTTTTTT. The chain has TRBV5-1 and TRBJ2-2; 7 bases fit TRBD2. The CDR3 is 13 amino acids. Germline CDR1 SGHRS, CDR2 YFSETQ. Trimming removed 7 bases from V and 7 bases from J; junction bases left unmatched: 7.

The chain recombines TRBV24-1 with TRBJ2-5, with D possibly TRBD1 on 6 matching bases. Trimming stripped 2 bases from V and 1 base from J, with 25 bases between. This CDR3 is 20 amino acids long. CDR1 is KGHDR and CDR2 is SFDVKD in the germline V gene. The CDR3 nucleotides read TGTGCCACCAGTGATTACCTTGACAGGTCGGGGCCCAGCTCCCAAGAGACCCAGTACTTC. This gives the protein CATSDYLDRSGPSSQETQYF.

This chain connects TRBV28 to TRBJ2-1; 10 nucleotides agree with TRBD2. The CDR3 has 21 amino acids. CDR1 and CDR2 from the germline V gene are MDHEN and SYDVKM. J was trimmed by 7 bases and V by 3 bases; bases with no gene match: 24. CDR3 DNA: TGTGCCAGCAGTTTTGGGCTTTGGCGGCTAGCGGGAGAGGCGAGGTTGAATGAGCAGTTCTTC. Protein product: CASSFGLWRLAGEARLNEQFF. The full variable domain, in which reference TRBV28 and TRBJ2-1 provide the parts outside the CDR3, is DVKVTQSSRYLVKRTGEKVFLECVQDMDHENMFWYRQDPGLGLRLIYFSYDVKMKEKGDIPEGYSVSREKKERFSLILESASTNQTSMYLCASSFGLWRLAGEARLNEQFFGPGTRLTVL.

This rearrangement joins TRBV24-1 to TRBJ1-2; no reliable D call. The CDR3 loop spans 15 amino acids. In germline, CDR1 is KGHDR, CDR2 SFDVKD. V was shortened by 6 bases and J by 1 base, with 14 bases between the two germline ends. Here the CDR3 DNA reads TGTGCCACCAGTTCGGATGCAGGCAATAACTATGGCTACACCTTC. Its protein product is CATSSDAGNNYGYTF.

This clone has just one count. The rearrangement joins TRBV18 to TRBJ1-5, with D perhaps matching TRBD1 (5 bases). Germline values: CDR1 KGHSH, CDR2 LQKENI. The CDR3 totals 13 residues. V was clipped by 3 bases and J by 6 bases, with 9 bases between them. CDR3 region: CASSPGGAQPQHF. CDR3 bases: TGTGCCAGCTCACCGGGAGGGGCTCAGCCCCAGCATTTT.

J is TRBJ2-7 and V is TRBV28; TRBD1 aligns across 8 bases. Germline loops: CDR1 MDHEN, CDR2 SYDVKM. This CDR3 has 15 amino acids. The ends lost 2 bases at V and 2 bases at J; junction bases unmatched: 5. The CDR3 loop reads CASSLPKTGAYEQYF. The CDR3 coding sequence is TGTGCCAGCAGTTTACCTAAGACAGGGGCCTACGAGCAGTACTTC.

This rearrangement joins TRBV5-1 to TRBJ1-4; D gene uncertain. The CDR3 spans 14 residues. Germline CDR1 reads SGHRS; CDR2 reads YFSETQ. V was shortened by 2 bases and J by 0 bases, with 5 bases between the two germline ends. The CDR3 region is CASSLSSTNEKLFF. The CDR3 DNA sequence: TGCGCCAGCAGCTTAAGCTCAACTAATGAAAAACTGTTTTTT.

The gene calls are TRBV4-3 and TRBJ2-5, with a tentative D call TRBD2 (6 bases). This CDR3 has 16 residues. The germline V and J ends were trimmed by 1 base and 4 bases, with 16 bases remaining between them. Germline V CDR1 and CDR2: LGHNA, YSLEER. The CDR3 DNA is TGCGCCAGCAGCCAAGTAACAGCGGGCCCCGGAGAGACCCAGTACTTC. Protein sequence: CASSQVTAGPGETQYF.

The V and J genes are TRBV4-3 and TRBJ2-3; 7 nucleotides agree with TRBD2. The CDR3 contains 16 residues. The germline CDR1 and CDR2 sequences are LGHNA and YSLEER. V shed 0 bases and J 1 base; nucleotides not matched to a gene: 4. The CDR3 DNA is TGCGCCAGCAGCCAAGAAAGCGGGGCCGGCACAGATACGCAGTATTTT. Translation: CASSQESGAGTDTQYF.

This clone was seen only a few times. This chain connects TRBV5-6 to TRBJ1-1; TRBD1 is a possible D gene (6 bases). Trimming took off 0 bases at V and 0 bases at J, with 6 bases between the two ends. This CDR3 is 14 amino acids long. CDR1 and CDR2 (germline): SGHDT, YYEEEE. CDR3: CASSLDRVNTEAFF. The CDR3 nucleotides are TGTGCCAGCAGCTTGGACAGGGTGAACACTGAAGCTTTCTTT.

The gene calls are TRBV11-1 and TRBJ2-7, with TRBD1 matching 7 bases. Germline values: CDR1 SGHAT, CDR2 FQDESV (reference sequence). V dropped 2 bases and J dropped 7; count of bases not matched to a gene: 8. The CDR3 spans 14 residues. The CDR3 is CASSLRGRTGEQYF. CDR3 sequence (DNA): TGTGCCAGCAGCTTAAGGGGCCGGACAGGAGAGCAGTACTTC.

The chain links TRBV5-1 to TRBJ2-1, with 8 positions matching TRBD1. The germline V gene has CDR1 SGHRS and CDR2 YFSETQ. V was clipped by 1 base and J by 7 bases; unmatched bases: 7. The CDR3 is 15 amino acids. The CDR3 sequence is CASSLYQGARNEQFF. CDR3 DNA sequence: TGCGCCAGCAGCTTGTACCAGGGGGCAAGGAATGAGCAGTTCTTC.

The chain uses TRBV19 and TRBJ2-7, with 10 bases aligning to TRBD1. Germline-derived CDR1 and CDR2 are LNHDA and SQIVND (reference sequence). This CDR3 is built from 15 residues. V trimming: 3 bases; J trimming: 6 bases; junction bases outside the gene matches: 8. In DNA form, the CDR3 reads TGTGCCAGTAGTATCGTCGGGACAGGGGTTCGCGAGCAGTACTTC. This codes for CASSIVGTGVREQYF.

The chain joins TRBV27 to TRBJ2-3; TRBD1 is a possible D gene (6 bases). Deletions cut 5 bases from V and 6 bases from J, with 12 bases between. This CDR3 has 13 residues. The germline V gene encodes CDR1 MNHEY and CDR2 SMNVEV (reference sequence). CDR3 residues: CASSKQGADTQYF. The DNA for the CDR3 is TGTGCCAGCAGTAAACAGGGTGCTGATACGCAGTATTTT.

V and J are TRBV9 and TRBJ2-7, with 8 bases fitting TRBD2. J gave up 2 bases and V 3 bases, and 7 bases lay outside the gene matches. CDR3 length: 15 residues. Germline lookup yields CDR1 SGDLS and CDR2 YYNGEE. CDR3 sequence (DNA): TGTGCCAGCAGCGAAGCGAGCGGGAGCCCCTACGAGCAGTACTTC. Translating gives CASSEASGSPYEQYF.

The V and J genes are TRBV30 and TRBJ2-3; TRBD1 agrees at 10 bases. The CDR3 is 15 amino acids. The ends lost 4 bases at V and 4 bases at J; junction bases unmatched: 8. Germline values: CDR1 GTSNPN, CDR2 SVGIG (reference sequence). CDR3 coding DNA: TGTGCCTGGACCCCCGGGACAGGGGAATCAGATACGCAGTATTTT. Its protein product is CAWTPGTGESDTQYF.